The 15 T cell receptor beta chains below all came from one sample that was sequenced in a study of blood T cell repertoires in COVID-19. Assay used: immunoSEQ multiplex PCR; TCRdb lists only in-frame clones, some missing. The table includes some 160,000 clones, 70% to 90% detected once. The material sequenced was peripheral blood. The receptors were gathered from a woman older than 75 with COVID-19, enrolled during active disease.

This clone was observed once. This sequence joins TRBV28 and TRBJ1-2; 7 nucleotides line up with TRBD1. The length of the CDR3 is 12 residues. The trim removed 4 bases at V and 7 bases at J, leaving 3 bases unmatched. Per the germline V gene, CDR1 is MDHEN and CDR2 is SYDVKM. CDR3 DNA: TGTGCCAGCAGTTCGACAGGGATTGGCTACACCTTC. The encoded protein is CASSSTGIGYTF.

This clone was observed once. The CDR3 spells CASSPRGTGVPGYTF. CDR3 bases: TGTGCCAGCAGCCCTAGGGGGACAGGAGTTCCAGGCTACACCTTC. This chain links TRBV6-2 or TRBV6-3 with TRBJ1-2; 8 nucleotides line up with TRBD1. The trim removed 6 bases at V and 8 bases at J, leaving 14 bases unmatched. This CDR3 is built from 15 residues. From germline, CDR1 is MNHEY and CDR2 SVGEGT.

This chain links TRBV28 with TRBJ2-1; TRBD2 matches 9 bases. Germline V lookup: CDR1 MDHEN, CDR2 SYDVKM. The CDR3 contains 13 residues. The J segment lost 6 bases and the V segment lost 5 bases, leaving 2 bases of the junction unmatched. CDR3 region: CASSQGLANEQFF. As DNA, the CDR3 is TGTGCCAGCAGTCAGGGACTAGCCAATGAGCAGTTCTTC. The whole variable domain, filled in from reference TRBV28 and TRBJ2-1, reads DVKVTQSSRYLVKRTGEKVFLECVQDMDHENMFWYRQDPGLGLRLIYFSYDVKMKEKGDIPEGYSVSREKKERFSLILESASTNQTSMYLCASSQGLANEQFFGPGTRLTVL.

V gene TRBV9 combines with J gene TRBJ2-3; 7 nucleotides line up with TRBD2. Germline lookup yields CDR1 SGDLS and CDR2 YYNGEE. There are 16 residues in the CDR3. Trimming at V came to 4 bases and at J to 3 bases, leaving 11 bases not matched to a gene. The CDR3, as DNA: TGTGCCAGCAGCCCAGGTGTGCTAGCGGCTACAGATACGCAGTATTTT. Its translation is CASSPGVLAATDTQYF.

This chain joins TRBV9 and TRBJ1-1; 9 positions match TRBD1. The CDR3 covers 14 residues. Germline V gene sequence: CDR1 SGDLS, CDR2 YYNGEE. The V and J ends lost 3 bases and 3 bases, in that order; junction bases with no gene match: 3. For the CDR3, the DNA is TGTGCCAGCAGCGGAGGGGACAGGGACACTGAAGCTTTCTTT. It specifies CASSGGDRDTEAFF.

The chain recombines TRBV4-3 with TRBJ1-1, with a weak D call TRBD1 (5 bases). Germline V CDR1 and CDR2: LGHNA, YSLEER. Trimming left V 1 base short and J 0 bases short, with 6 bases between. The CDR3 is 14 residues long. This chain's CDR3 is CASSQGQLNTEAFF. The CDR3 DNA is TGCGCCAGCAGCCAAGGACAGTTGAACACTGAAGCTTTCTTT.

The V and J genes are TRBV28 and TRBJ1-5; D might be TRBD1 (5 bases). The germline V and J ends were trimmed by 5 bases and 0 bases, with 11 bases remaining between them. Per germline, CDR1 MDHEN and CDR2 SYDVKM. This CDR3 is built from 15 residues. CDR3 amino acids: CASSRWGGSNQPQHF. The CDR3 nucleotides read TGTGCCAGCAGTAGGTGGGGGGGTAGCAATCAGCCCCAGCATTTT.

The chain employs TRBV20-1 and TRBJ1-4; D might be TRBD1 (5 bases). The CDR3 has 12 residues. CDR1 and CDR2 from the germline V gene are DFQATT and SNEGSKA (reference sequence). V lost 3 bases, J lost 6 bases, and 8 bases lay in between. CDR3 sequence: CSASGADEKLFF. The CDR3, as DNA: TGCAGTGCTAGTGGGGCCGATGAAAAACTGTTTTTT.

Only a few counts were recorded for this clone. The chain employs TRBV10-3 and TRBJ1-2; 7 bases match TRBD1. The CDR3 is made up of 14 amino acids. J lost 8 bases, V lost 2 bases, and 8 bases had no gene match. Germline assignment: CDR1 ENHRY and CDR2 SYGVKD. This chain's CDR3 is CAISETGEVEGYTF. The CDR3 coding sequence is TGTGCCATCAGTGAGACAGGGGAGGTCGAGGGCTACACCTTC.

The V and J genes are TRBV27 and TRBJ1-2, with D perhaps matching TRBD1 (6 bases). CDR1 MNHEY and CDR2 SMNVEV come from the germline V gene (reference sequence). V was clipped by 5 bases and J by 8 bases, with 15 bases between them. CDR3 length: 13 amino acids. The CDR3 region has the DNA TGTGCCAGCAGTCTAATAGGGGGAATCGGCTACACCTTC. This encodes CASSLIGGIGYTF.

This chain joins TRBV24-1 and TRBJ2-3, with 8 bases lining up with TRBD1. The ends lost 1 base at V and 1 base at J; junction bases unmatched: 6. There are 17 residues in the CDR3. Germline V lookup: CDR1 KGHDR, CDR2 SFDVKD. CDR3 nucleotides: TGTGCCACCAGTGATTTTACAGAGACAGGGGGCACAGATACGCAGTATTTT. It is translated as CATSDFTETGGTDTQYF.

The chain links TRBV20-1 to TRBJ1-2; D not resolved. Deletions cut 6 bases from V and 7 bases from J, with 12 bases between. The CDR3 has 11 amino acids. CDR1 and CDR2 from the germline V gene are DFQATT and SNEGSKA (reference sequence). This CDR3 reads CSARSTGGYTF. Here the CDR3 DNA reads TGCAGTGCCCGATCCACGGGTGGCTACACCTTC.

The chain couples TRBV5-1 to TRBJ1-5; 8 bases are a match to TRBD1. CDR1 is SGHRS, CDR2 YFSETQ, per germline. V trimming: 2 bases; J trimming: 5 bases; junction bases outside the gene matches: 15. The CDR3 extends over 18 amino acids. The CDR3 coding sequence is TGCGCCAGCAGCTTACCACAAATCAGGGGGCCCCTTGATCAGCCCCAGCATTTT. Protein product: CASSLPQIRGPLDQPQHF.

The chain couples TRBV19 to TRBJ1-2, with TRBD1 as a possible D gene (6 bases). From germline, CDR1 is LNHDA and CDR2 SQIVND (reference sequence). The CDR3 length is 15 residues. V was trimmed by 3 bases and J by 3 bases, leaving 14 bases between them. The CDR3 nucleotides read TGTGCCAGTAGTATCGTAGGGGGAGACTACTATGGCTACACCTTC. Protein product: CASSIVGGDYYGYTF.

Notes on this clone: Mismatch with germline at one junction end may stem from a read error. The V and J genes are TRBV12-3 or TRBV12-4 and TRBJ1-2, with 7 positions matching TRBD1. The CDR3 covers 13 residues. The DNA for the CDR3 is TGTGCCAGCAGTTTAGCAGGCGAGGGACAGAGCCGCTTC. Translating gives CASSLAGEGQSRF.